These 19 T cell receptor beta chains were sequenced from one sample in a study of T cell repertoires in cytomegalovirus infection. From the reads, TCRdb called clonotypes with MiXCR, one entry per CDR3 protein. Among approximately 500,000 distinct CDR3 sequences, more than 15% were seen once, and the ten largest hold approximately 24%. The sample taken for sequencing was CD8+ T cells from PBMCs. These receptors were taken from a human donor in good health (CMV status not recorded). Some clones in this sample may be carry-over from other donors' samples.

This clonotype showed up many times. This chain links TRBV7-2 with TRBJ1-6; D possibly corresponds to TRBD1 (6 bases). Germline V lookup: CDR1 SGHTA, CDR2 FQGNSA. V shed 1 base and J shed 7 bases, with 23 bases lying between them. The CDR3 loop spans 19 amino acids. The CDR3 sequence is CASSLVGRDTHRLNSPLHF. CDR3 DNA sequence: TGTGCCAGCAGCTTAGTAGGGAGGGACACTCACCGGCTAAATTCACCCCTCCACTTT.

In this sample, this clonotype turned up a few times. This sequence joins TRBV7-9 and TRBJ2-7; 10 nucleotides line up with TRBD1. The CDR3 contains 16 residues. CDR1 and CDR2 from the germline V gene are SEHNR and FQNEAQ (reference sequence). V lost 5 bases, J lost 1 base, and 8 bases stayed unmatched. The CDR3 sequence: CASSPPGQGGSYEQYF. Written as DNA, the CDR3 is TGTGCCAGCAGCCCACCCGGACAGGGGGGATCCTACGAGCAGTACTTC.

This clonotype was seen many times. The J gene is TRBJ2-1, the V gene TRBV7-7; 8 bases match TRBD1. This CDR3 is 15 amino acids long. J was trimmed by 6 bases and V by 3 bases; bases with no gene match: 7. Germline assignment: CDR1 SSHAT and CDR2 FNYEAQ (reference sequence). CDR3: CASSFRTGSINEQFF. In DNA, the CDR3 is TGTGCCAGCAGCTTTAGGACAGGGAGTATCAATGAGCAGTTCTTC.

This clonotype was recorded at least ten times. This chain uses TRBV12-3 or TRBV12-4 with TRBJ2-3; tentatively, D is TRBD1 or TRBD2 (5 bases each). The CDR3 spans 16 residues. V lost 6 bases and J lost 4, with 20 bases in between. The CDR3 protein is CASRGLGEGLADTQYF. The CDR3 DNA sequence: TGTGCCAGCAGGGGGCTGGGAGAAGGTTTGGCAGATACGCAGTATTTT.

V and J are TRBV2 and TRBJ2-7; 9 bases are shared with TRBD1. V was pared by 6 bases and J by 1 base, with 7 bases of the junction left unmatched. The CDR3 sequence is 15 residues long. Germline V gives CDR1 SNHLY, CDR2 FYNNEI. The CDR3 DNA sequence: TGTGCCAGCAGCGTTACCGGGACAGGGTCCTACGAGCAGTACTTC. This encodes CASSVTGTGSYEQYF.

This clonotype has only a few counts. The CDR3 loop reads CASSDLAELGRPSLVLGAFF. CDR3 coding DNA: TGTGCCAGCAGTGACCTGGCAGAGTTGGGCAGGCCCTCGCTTGTATTAGGAGCTTTCTTT. The chain links TRBV2 to TRBJ1-1, with D unresolved. This CDR3 region has 20 residues. Germline CDR1 reads SNHLY; CDR2 reads FYNNEI. Trimming stripped 3 bases from V and 10 bases from J, with 36 bases between.

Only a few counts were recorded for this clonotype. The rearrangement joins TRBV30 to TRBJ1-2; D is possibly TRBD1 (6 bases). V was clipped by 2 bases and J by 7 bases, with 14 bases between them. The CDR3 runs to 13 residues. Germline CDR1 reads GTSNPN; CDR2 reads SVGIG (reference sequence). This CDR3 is CAWSLKGGLGYTF. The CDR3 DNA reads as TGTGCCTGGAGTCTGAAGGGGGGGCTTGGCTACACCTTC.

DNA of the CDR3: TGCGCCAGCAGCATGGACGCGAACTCTGGAAACACCATATATTTT. Its translation is CASSMDANSGNTIYF. The chain is built from TRBV5-1 and TRBJ1-3; no firm D call. The germline V gene encodes CDR1 SGHRS and CDR2 YFSETQ. The V and J ends lost 4 bases and 0 bases respectively, with 11 bases between them. The CDR3 has 15 amino acids.

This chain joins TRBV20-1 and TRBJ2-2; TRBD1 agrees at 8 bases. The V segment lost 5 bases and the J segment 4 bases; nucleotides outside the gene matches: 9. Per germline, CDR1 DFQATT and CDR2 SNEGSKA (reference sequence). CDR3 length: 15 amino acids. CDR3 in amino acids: CSARGTGISTGELFF. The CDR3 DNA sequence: TGCAGTGCTCGTGGGACAGGTATCAGCACCGGGGAGCTGTTTTTT.

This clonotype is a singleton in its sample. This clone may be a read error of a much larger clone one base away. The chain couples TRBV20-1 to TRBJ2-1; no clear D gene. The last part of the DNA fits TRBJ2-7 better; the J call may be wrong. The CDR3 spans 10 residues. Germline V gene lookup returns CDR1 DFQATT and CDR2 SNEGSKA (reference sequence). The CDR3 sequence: CSARYNEQYF. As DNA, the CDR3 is TGCAGTGCTCGTTACAATGAGCAGTACTTC.

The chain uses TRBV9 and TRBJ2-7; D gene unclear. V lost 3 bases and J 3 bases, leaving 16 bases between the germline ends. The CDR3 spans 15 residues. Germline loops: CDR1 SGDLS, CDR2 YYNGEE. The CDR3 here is CASSGGIMSHYEQYF. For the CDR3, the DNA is TGTGCCAGCAGCGGGGGAATAATGTCCCACTACGAGCAGTACTTC.

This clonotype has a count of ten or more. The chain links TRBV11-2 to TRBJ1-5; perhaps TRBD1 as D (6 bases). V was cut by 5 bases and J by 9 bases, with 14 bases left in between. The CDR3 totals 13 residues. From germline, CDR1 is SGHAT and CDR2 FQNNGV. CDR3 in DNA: TGTGCCAGCAGCCCTTCTTGGACAGCGCCCCAGCATTTT. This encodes CASSPSWTAPQHF.

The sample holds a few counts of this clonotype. The CDR3, as DNA: TGTGCCAGCACTGGATTTAGCTCCTACAATGAGCAGTTCTTC. Translating gives CASTGFSSYNEQFF. The chain has TRBV6-1 and TRBJ2-1; D remains unclear. Germline V gene data show CDR1 as MNHNS and CDR2 as SASEGT. V was pared by 7 bases and J by 0 bases, with 10 bases between. The CDR3 runs 14 residues.

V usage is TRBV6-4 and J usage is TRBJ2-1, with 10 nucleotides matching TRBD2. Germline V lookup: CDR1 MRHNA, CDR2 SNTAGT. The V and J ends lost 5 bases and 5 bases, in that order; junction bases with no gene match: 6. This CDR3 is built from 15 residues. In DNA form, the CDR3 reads TGTGCCAGCAGTCAGACTAGCGGGCTTAACAATGAGCAGTTCTTC. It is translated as CASSQTSGLNNEQFF.

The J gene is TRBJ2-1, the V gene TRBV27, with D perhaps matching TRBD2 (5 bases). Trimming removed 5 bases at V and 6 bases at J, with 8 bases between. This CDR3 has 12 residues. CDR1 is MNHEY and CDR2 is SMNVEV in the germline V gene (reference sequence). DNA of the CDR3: TGTGCCAGCAGTGAGCGGACCAATGAGCAGTTCTTC. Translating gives CASSERTNEQFF.

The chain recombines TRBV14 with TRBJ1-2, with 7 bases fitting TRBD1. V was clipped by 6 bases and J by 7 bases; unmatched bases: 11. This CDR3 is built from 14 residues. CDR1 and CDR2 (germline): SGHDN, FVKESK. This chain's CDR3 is CASSPRGDSSGYTF. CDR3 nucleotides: TGTGCCAGCAGTCCCAGGGGGGATTCGAGTGGCTACACCTTC.

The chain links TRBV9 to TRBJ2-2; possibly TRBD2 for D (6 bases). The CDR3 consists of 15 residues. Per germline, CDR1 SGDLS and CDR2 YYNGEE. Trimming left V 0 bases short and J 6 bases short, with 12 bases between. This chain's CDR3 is CASSVGTTRPGELFF. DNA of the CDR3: TGTGCCAGCAGCGTAGGGACTACCCGCCCCGGGGAGCTGTTTTTT.

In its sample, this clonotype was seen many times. DNA of the CDR3: TGTGCCAGCAGCTTATCCCGGGACAGGAGGATTTTCTCTGGAAACACCATATATTTT. This translates into CASSLSRDRRIFSGNTIYF. The chain is built from TRBV7-2 and TRBJ1-3; TRBD1 aligns across 8 bases. The CDR3 sequence is 19 residues long. With V trimmed by 2 bases and J by 0 bases, 12 bases remained unmatched. Germline CDR1 is SGHTA and CDR2 is FQGNSA.

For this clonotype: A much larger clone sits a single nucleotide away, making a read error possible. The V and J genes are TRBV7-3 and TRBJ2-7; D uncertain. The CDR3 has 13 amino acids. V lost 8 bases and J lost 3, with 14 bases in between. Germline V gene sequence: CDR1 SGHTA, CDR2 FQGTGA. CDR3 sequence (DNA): TGTGCCAGCGGCGTTTTACCCGGCTACGAGCAGTACTTC. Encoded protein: CASGVLPGYEQYF.